Shown below are 17 T cell receptor beta chains from a single sample sequenced in a study of tumor and adjacent non-tumor tissue in lung cancer. Three rounds of nested PCR, following a modified ARM-PCR protocol, produced the TCRbeta library. TCRdb itself ran the multiplex PCR reads through MiXCR, one entry per CDR3 protein. The repertoire holds 35,000 to 50,000 distinct CDR3 sequences, with about three fifths as singletons. RNA was extracted from bulk tissue without any cell sorting. More than 3 cm separated this lung sample from the edge of the tumor. Sequences were obtained from distant non-tumor lung tissue. The source is a man aged 50-59 years with non-small cell lung cancer.

This clonotype was detected a few times. The chain carries TRBV29-1 and TRBJ1-2; D unclear. Trimming pared 7 bases from V and 0 bases from J, leaving 12 bases between. CDR1 and CDR2 from the germline V gene are SQVTM and ANQGSEA. The CDR3 is made up of 13 amino acids. The CDR3 here is CSAPNEANYGYTF. CDR3 in DNA: TGCAGCGCTCCTAATGAGGCTAACTATGGCTACACCTTC.

A word on this clonotype: A read error may produce the germline difference seen at one junction end. The chain is built from TRBV12-3 or TRBV12-4 and TRBJ1-4; no clear D. CDR3 length: 14 amino acids. The CDR3 protein is CASTKGATNEKPFF. The CDR3 nucleotides read TGTGCCAGCACCAAGGGAGCAACCAATGAAAAACCGTTTTTT.

This clonotype was counted a few times. This may be a read error: a much more frequent sequence differs by one nucleotide. V usage is TRBV6-5 and J usage is TRBJ2-7, with D possibly matching TRBD2 (6 bases). Germline V lookup: CDR1 MNHEY, CDR2 SVGAGI. Trimming removed 4 bases from V and 3 bases from J, with 28 bases in between. The CDR3 extends over 19 amino acids. The CDR3 is CASSCLAPGTVRRSYEQYF. The CDR3 DNA reads as TGTGCCAGCAGTTGCCTCGCACCCGGGACTGTACGTCGGAGCTACGAGCAGTACTTC.

Note on this clonotype: Its ends do not fully match the called genes, so a read error is possible. The rearrangement uses TRBV6-1 and TRBJ2-7; 7 nucleotides align to TRBD1. The length of the CDR3 is 16 residues. Germline V gene sequence: CDR1 MNHNS, CDR2 SASEGT. The chain's CDR3 is CASCEAETEQGYEQYF. The CDR3 nucleotides are TGTGCCAGCTGTGAAGCGGAAACGGAACAGGGGTACGAGCAGTACTTC.

This clonotype was counted ten times or more. This chain connects TRBV28 to TRBJ2-5; perhaps TRBD2 as D (6 bases). The length of the CDR3 is 16 residues. Trimming stripped 5 bases from V and 0 bases from J, with 16 bases between. Germline CDR1 is MDHEN and CDR2 is SYDVKM. The chain's CDR3 is CASSPVNSGYQETQYF. CDR3 nucleotide sequence: TGTGCCAGCAGTCCCGTGAATAGCGGCTACCAAGAGACCCAGTACTTC.

On this clonotype: One end of the junction is discordant with germline, which a read error may explain. This rearrangement joins TRBV14 to TRBJ2-5; possibly TRBD1 for D (6 bases). The CDR3 contains 15 residues. CDR1 SGHDN and CDR2 FVKESK come from the germline V gene. The CDR3 spells CASTQDGGHRETQYF. CDR3 nucleotides: TGTGCCAGCACCCAAGATGGGGGACACAGGGAGACCCAGTACTTC.

As regards this clonotype: In this CDR3 the conserved last residue, phenylalanine or tryptophan, is missing, so a read error is likely. The rearrangement joins TRBV5-1 to TRBJ2-3; D is unresolved. There are 14 residues in the CDR3. Trimming removed 2 bases from V and 4 bases from J, with 11 bases in between. CDR1 is SGHRS, CDR2 YFSETQ, per germline. In nucleotides, the CDR3 is TGCGCCAGCAGCTTTGACAAGTTTGCAGATACGCAGTATTAT. Translating gives CASSFDKFADTQYY.

About this clonotype: The conserved final phenylalanine or tryptophan is absent from the CDR3, which likely points to a read error. V usage is TRBV6-6 and J usage is TRBJ1-2; D gene uncertain. Trimming took off 2 bases at V and 5 bases at J, with 9 bases between the two ends. Per germline, CDR1 MNHNY and CDR2 SVGAGI (reference sequence). This CDR3 is built from 13 residues. CDR3 protein: CASSYTGDYGYTL. As DNA, the CDR3 is TGTGCCAGCAGTTACACCGGAGATTATGGCTACACCTTA.

Concerning this clonotype: One end of the junction does not line up with germline, which may come from a read error. The chain recombines TRBV6-1 with TRBJ1-2; D gene ambiguous. The CDR3 length is 15 residues. Germline V gives CDR1 MNHNS, CDR2 SASEGT. The DNA for the CDR3 is TGTGCCAACAGTGAGTTCCCCAGTGGCAACTATGGCTACATCTTC. Amino acids: CANSEFPSGNYGYIF.

There are many counts of this clonotype. The chain carries TRBV24-1 and TRBJ2-3; D gene ambiguous. Germline assignment: CDR1 KGHDR and CDR2 SFDVKD. V was shortened by 3 bases and J by 2 bases, with 11 bases between the two germline ends. The CDR3 consists of 15 residues. CDR3 coding DNA: TGTGCCACCAGTGATGCTACGATCTCCACAGATACGCAGTATTTT. Amino acid sequence: CATSDATISTDTQYF.

This clonotype was found many times. The chain has TRBV28 and TRBJ2-4; D might be TRBD1 (6 bases). With 6 bases removed from V and 0 bases from J, the gap between germline ends came to 12 bases. This CDR3 has 15 residues. Germline values: CDR1 MDHEN, CDR2 SYDVKM. This CDR3 is CASRNQGIAKNIQYF. The CDR3 DNA follows: TGTGCCAGCAGAAATCAGGGGATAGCCAAAAACATTCAGTACTTC.

This rearrangement joins TRBV11-2 to TRBJ2-3; tentatively, D is TRBD1 or TRBD2 (6 bases each). Trimming removed 5 bases at V and 3 bases at J, with 15 bases between. The germline V gene has CDR1 SGHAT and CDR2 FQNNGV. The CDR3 consists of 15 residues. CDR3 coding DNA: TGTGCCAGCAGCATAGTTGGGGGGCAGACAGATACGCAGTATTTT. This gives the protein CASSIVGGQTDTQYF.

On this clonotype: No conserved phenylalanine or tryptophan is present at the end of the CDR3, so a read error is the likely explanation. The chain links TRBV29-1 to TRBJ2-7, with D possibly matching TRBD2 (5 bases). CDR3 length: 12 residues. Trimming removed 5 bases from V and 8 bases from J, with 16 bases in between. CDR1 SQVTM and CDR2 ANQGSEA come from the germline V gene. The CDR3 nucleotides read TGCAGCGTTCGAGGGAGTGCCTGCAAGCAGTACCTC. Residues: CSVRGSACKQYL.

Worth noting for this clonotype: One end of the junction varies from germline; a read error may be responsible. The chain is built from TRBV10-2 and TRBJ2-3; TRBD2 is a possible D gene (6 bases). Germline V gives CDR1 WSHSY, CDR2 SAAADI. The CDR3 length is 16 residues. CDR3 bases: TGCGTCAGCAGTGAAACTCGAGGGACTAGCACAGATACGCAGTATTTT. This encodes CVSSETRGTSTDTQYF.

Points on this clonotype: A much larger clone lies one base from this, so it may be a read error. The CDR3 loop is CSTGDRNTEAFF. The CDR3 DNA reads TGCAGCACCGGAGACAGAAACACTGAAGCTTTCTTT. J is TRBJ1-1 and V is TRBV29-1; weak D call: TRBD1 (5 bases). The ends were cut back, 8 bases at V and 2 bases at J, with 12 bases in the middle. The CDR3 runs 12 residues. Germline-derived CDR1 and CDR2 are SQVTM and ANQGSEA. The entire variable domain, with the rest obtained from reference TRBV29-1 and TRBJ1-1, is as follows: SAVISQKPSRDICQRGTSLTIQCQVDSQVTMMFWYRQQPGQSLTLIATANQGSEATYESGFVIDKFPISRPNLTFSTLTVSNMSPEDSSIYLCSTGDRNTEAFFGQGTRLTVV.

A few counts support this clonotype. Because it lacks the conserved phenylalanine or tryptophan at the end, this CDR3 is likely a read error. The chain employs TRBV29-1 and TRBJ1-1, with TRBD1 matching over 7 bases. Looked up from germline, CDR1 is SQVTM and CDR2 is ANQGSEA. This CDR3 has 13 amino acids. CDR3 nucleotides: TGCAACGAACAGGGGTTTATGAACACTGAAGCTTTCTCT. Its translation is CNEQGFMNTEAFS.

This clonotype showed up many times. V usage is TRBV7-9 and J usage is TRBJ2-3; D gene unclear. The V end lost 1 base, the J end lost 7 bases, and 12 bases lay between the germline ends. CDR3 length: 14 residues. Germline V gene data show CDR1 as SEHNR and CDR2 as FQNEAQ (reference sequence). The CDR3, as DNA: TGTGCCAGCAGCTTAGAACTCGTCCCTAATACGCAGTATTTT. Its translation: CASSLELVPNTQYF.